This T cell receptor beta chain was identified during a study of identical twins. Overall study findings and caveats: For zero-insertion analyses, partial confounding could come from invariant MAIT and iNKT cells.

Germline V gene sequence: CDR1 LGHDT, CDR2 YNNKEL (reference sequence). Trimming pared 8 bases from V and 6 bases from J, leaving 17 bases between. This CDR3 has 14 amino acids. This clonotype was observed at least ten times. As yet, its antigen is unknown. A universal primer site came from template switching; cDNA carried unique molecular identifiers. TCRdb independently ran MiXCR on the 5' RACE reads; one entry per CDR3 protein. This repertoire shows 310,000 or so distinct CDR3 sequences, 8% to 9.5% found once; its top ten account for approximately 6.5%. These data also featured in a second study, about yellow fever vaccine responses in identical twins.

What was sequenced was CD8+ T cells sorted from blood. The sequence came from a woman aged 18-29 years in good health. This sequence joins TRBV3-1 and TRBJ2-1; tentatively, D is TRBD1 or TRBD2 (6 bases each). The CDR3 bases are TGTGCCAGCCGGAAGGGGGAGGAGGTCAATGAGCAGTTCTTC. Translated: CASRKGEEVNEQFF.